This T cell receptor (beta chain) stems from a study of T cell repertoires in cytomegalovirus infection. Findings of the study overall: Accumulated public TCR beta family frequency recognized individuals carrying CMV together with the relevant HLA.

This CDR3 spans 9 amino acids. V was cut by 8 bases and J by 3 bases, with 2 bases left in between. The germline V gene has CDR1 MNHEY and CDR2 SVGEGT. One entry per CDR3 protein results from TCRdb running MiXCR on the reads. The table lists around 130,000 distinct CDR3 sequences, roughly 9% of them singletons. In this sample, this clonotype turned up many times. Its antigen is currently unknown. The chain couples TRBV6-2 or TRBV6-3 to TRBJ2-7, with D hard to call. The receptor was isolated from a human donor in good health (CMV status not recorded). Some clones in this sample may be carry-over from other donors' samples. Sequenced material: PBMCs. This chain's CDR3 is CASGYEQYF. The CDR3 DNA sequence: TGTGCCAGCGGCTACGAGCAGTACTTC.